This T cell receptor (beta chain) was recovered during a study of blood T cell repertoires in COVID-19. Turning to the study itself: Acute and convalescent COVID-19 specimens originated in the United States, Italy and Spain.

Enrolled during active infection, Seattle patients were then followed longitudinally. The germline V gene encodes CDR1 SGHDN and CDR2 FVKESK. The CDR3 is made up of 16 amino acids. The V gene lost 4 bases and the J gene lost 1 base, with 16 bases spanning the gap. Study processing details: Counts of nucleated cells, estimated from reference gene primer amplification, were obtained. The protocol was immunoSEQ multiplex PCR, while the TCRdb copy is restricted to in-frame clones and leaves out a portion. V, J and clone size reflect that table, while D and trimming were determined from the DNA. The repertoire includes 250,000 to 300,000 clones, about 86% of them detected once, and 13% sits in the top ten.

The rearrangement links TRBV14 to TRBJ1-1; the D is unclear. The material sequenced was peripheral blood. This TCR derives from a woman in her 70s with COVID-19, enrolled during active disease. The CDR3 region has the DNA TGTGCCAGCAGCCGTCTTTCTGAGTCGGGGAACACTGAAGCTTTCTTT. Its protein product is CASSRLSESGNTEAFF.